Listed here is a single TCR beta chain. This entry is derived from a study of blood T cell repertoires in COVID-19. Study-wide background: Spain, Italy and the United States supplied samples that represented acute and convalescent COVID-19. PBMCs, B-cell-depleted T cells, or T cells were the source of the cDNA or gDNA that made up the material.

Original data processing: The authors estimated nucleated cell counts from reference gene primer amplification. The table came from immunoSEQ multiplex PCR; TCRdb's copy has only in-frame clones and leaves some out. V and J calls and clone size are copied from that table; D and trimming were computed from the DNA. The table includes roughly 38,000 clones, about 85% detected once. The CDR3 sequence is 15 residues long. Germline V lookup: CDR1 LGHDT, CDR2 YNNKEL (reference sequence). J lost 0 bases, V lost 3 bases, and 2 bases had no gene match. Material for sequencing was peripheral blood. The rearrangement joins TRBV3-1 (or the pseudogene TRBV3-2) to TRBJ2-3, with TRBD2 identical over 8 bases. This TCR was recovered from a man aged 50-60 years with active COVID-19. CDR3 sequence reads: CASSHGGASTDTQYF. CDR3 in DNA: TGTGCCAGCAGCCACGGGGGGGCTAGCACAGATACGCAGTATTTT.